The subject of this entry is one T cell receptor (beta chain). Its target is not known. The entry originates in a study of CD8 T cells in Susac syndrome. Study in general: Patients with Susac syndrome were therapy-naive, taking corticosteroids, with some also receiving intravenous immunoglobulin, or taking intravenous immunoglobulin alone at the time their blood was drawn.

Random hexamers were used to reverse transcribe an amount of 0.5 to 1 ug RNA. TCRdb re-derived calls from the immunoSEQ multiplex PCR reads in MiXCR, one entry per CDR3 protein. The sample consists of around 80,000 distinct CDR3 sequences, approximately 95% of them appearing once. Study-level points and caveats: Across the total CD8+ repertoires, approximately 17 Susac-specific public clones were found. The CD8+ TEMRA repertoires yielded a few such clones. Susac CD8+ cells expanded clonally the most in TEMRA cells and in active patients.

This CDR3 has 18 residues. V lost 0 bases and J lost 0; bases outside the gene matches: 9. The germline CDR1 and CDR2 sequences are KGHSH and LQKENI. This clonotype originated in a human donor with Susac syndrome. Sequencing was carried out using CD8+ T cells from PBMCs. The rearrangement links TRBV18 to TRBJ2-7; 9 bases are shared with TRBD2. DNA for the CDR3: TGTGCCAGCTCACCACCGGCGGGGGGGCGAGACTCCTCCTACGAGCAGTACTTC. This gives the protein CASSPPAGGRDSSYEQYF.